This entry lists 31 T cell receptor beta chains sequenced from one sample in a study of T-cell memory formation after mild COVID-19. TCRdb reprocessed the 5' RACE reads via MiXCR and lists one record per CDR3 protein. The sample records just over 300,000 distinct CDR3 sequences, approximately 20% being singletons. Specimen: PBMCs or a T cell subset sorted from them (not recorded which). These receptor sequences come from a man aged 18 to 29 who had mild COVID-19 (a few samples of this study predate the infection). Cell type and time point are not known.

The chain employs TRBV4-2 and TRBJ1-5; maybe TRBD1 (6 bases). CDR1 is LGHNA and CDR2 is YNFKEQ in the germline V gene. This CDR3 is built from 14 residues. Trimming removed 1 base at V and 7 bases at J, with 11 bases between. The CDR3 sequence: CASSQATQGQPQHF. The DNA for the CDR3 is TGTGCCAGCAGCCAAGCGACCCAGGGGCAGCCCCAGCATTTT.

The sample holds a few counts of this clonotype. The V call is TRBV7-2, the J call TRBJ2-3, with TRBD2 matching over 16 bases. The CDR3 runs to 17 residues. After removal of 4 bases from V and 1 base from J, the junction contained 2 bases not matched to a gene. In germline, CDR1 is SGHTA, CDR2 FQGNSA. The DNA for the CDR3 is TGTGCCAGCAGCTGGGGGACTAGCGGGGGGGGCACAGATACGCAGTATTTT. It yields the protein CASSWGTSGGGTDTQYF.

This clonotype came up a few times. The chain recombines TRBV7-7 with TRBJ2-5; D remains ambiguous. CDR3 length: 13 residues. V lost 6 bases, J lost 0 bases, and 8 bases lay in between. Germline CDR1 and CDR2: SSHAT and FNYEAQ (reference sequence). The CDR3 here is CASSSEYQETQYF. CDR3 coding DNA: TGTGCCAGCAGTTCAGAATACCAAGAGACCCAGTACTTC. The variable domain in full, with the rest retrieved from reference TRBV7-7 and TRBJ2-5, is GAGVSQSPRYKVTKRGQDVTLRCDPISSHATLYWYQQALGQGPEFLTYFNYEAQPDKSGLPSDRFSAERPEGSISTLTIQRTEQRDSAMYRCASSSEYQETQYFGPGTRLLVL.

The chain combines TRBV6-2 or TRBV6-3 with TRBJ2-7; no firm D call. The CDR3 sequence is 14 residues long. Germline V gene lookup returns CDR1 MNHEY and CDR2 SVGEGT. V lost 9 bases and J 4 bases, leaving 19 bases between the germline ends. Written as DNA, the CDR3 is TGTGCCAGTCAGCCTATCGGCCCCGGATACGAGCAGTACGTC. Encoded protein: CASQPIGPGYEQYV.

V and J are TRBV27 and TRBJ1-2; no clear D gene. The germline V gene encodes CDR1 MNHEY and CDR2 SMNVEV (reference sequence). Trimming pared 1 base from V and 2 bases from J, leaving 8 bases between. This CDR3 comprises 14 residues. CDR3 sequence reads: CASSLLAGNYGYTF. The CDR3 bases are TGTGCCAGCAGTTTATTGGCTGGAAACTATGGCTACACCTTC.

J is TRBJ2-3 and V is TRBV3-1; unclear D gene. CDR3 length: 14 amino acids. In germline, CDR1 is LGHDT, CDR2 YNNKEL (reference sequence). The V end was cut by 6 bases, the J end by 4 bases, with 14 bases between. In DNA form, the CDR3 reads TGTGCCAGCAGAGACCGACGCGGCCCAGATACGCAGTATTTT. Protein sequence: CASRDRRGPDTQYF.

This clonotype was detected only a few times. The chain joins TRBV7-8 to TRBJ1-1; perhaps TRBD1 as D (5 bases). Trimming stripped 5 bases from V and 1 base from J, with 11 bases between. Germline values: CDR1 SGHVS, CDR2 FQNEAQ. The CDR3 totals 14 residues. The CDR3 sequence is CASSQGLGNTEAFF. The CDR3 nucleotides read TGTGCCAGCAGCCAGGGACTGGGGAACACTGAAGCTTTCTTT.

This chain connects TRBV7-2 to TRBJ2-5; D is unresolved. Germline assignment: CDR1 SGHTA and CDR2 FQGNSA. V gave up 1 base and J gave up 2 bases, with 5 bases separating them. The CDR3 contains 13 residues. CDR3 in amino acids: CASSLELQETQYF. As DNA, the CDR3 is TGTGCCAGCAGCTTAGAGTTACAAGAGACCCAGTACTTC.

V usage is TRBV12-3 or TRBV12-4 and J usage is TRBJ2-3; no reliable D call. The CDR3 is made up of 16 amino acids. V dropped 6 bases and J dropped 1 base, with 17 bases sitting between them. The CDR3 is CASSPTGRAGTDTQYF. CDR3 DNA sequence: TGTGCCAGCAGCCCCACTGGTCGGGCCGGCACAGATACGCAGTATTTT.

The V call is TRBV9, the J call TRBJ1-2; tentative D call: TRBD1 (5 bases). V lost 3 bases and J lost 3, with 12 bases in between. CDR1 SGDLS and CDR2 YYNGEE come from the germline V gene. CDR3 size: 14 residues. The CDR3 here is CASSARGGDYGYTF. The CDR3 coding sequence is TGTGCCAGCAGCGCCCGGGGGGGGGACTATGGCTACACCTTC.

The chain is built from TRBV9 and TRBJ2-5; 7 nucleotides match TRBD2. The CDR3 totals 15 residues. CDR1 is SGDLS and CDR2 is YYNGEE in the germline V gene. Germline trimming cut 3 bases from V and 5 bases from J; bases unmatched to any gene: 10. The CDR3 DNA is TGTGCCAGCAGCGGGAAACTAGCGCTTGAGGAGACCCAGTACTTC. Translated, it gives CASSGKLALEETQYF.

This clonotype was counted a few times. The chain couples TRBV7-8 to TRBJ2-1, with D possibly TRBD2 on 5 matching bases. From germline, CDR1 is SGHVS and CDR2 FQNEAQ. V was trimmed by 1 base and J by 0 bases, leaving 7 bases between them. CDR3 length: 15 residues. CDR3 amino acids: CASSLERSSYNEQFF. Here the CDR3 DNA reads TGTGCCAGCAGCTTAGAGCGGAGCTCCTACAATGAGCAGTTCTTC. The whole variable domain, filled in from reference TRBV7-8 and TRBJ2-1, reads GAGVSQSPRYKVAKRGQDVALRCDPISGHVSLFWYQQALGQGPEFLTYFQNEAQLDKSGLPSDRFFAERPEGSVSTLKIQRTQQEDSAVYLCASSLERSSYNEQFFGPGTRLTVL.

This clonotype was observed a few times. The V gene is TRBV29-1, the J gene TRBJ1-2, with TRBD1 as a possible D gene (5 bases). Germline V gene data show CDR1 as SQVTM and CDR2 as ANQGSEA. This CDR3 comprises 11 residues. V lost 0 bases and J 7 bases, leaving 6 bases between the germline ends. Here the CDR3 DNA reads TGCAGCGTTGAAGAAGGGGCTGGCTACACCTTC. This gives the protein CSVEEGAGYTF.

The V gene is TRBV6-5, the J gene TRBJ2-5; D ambiguous. Germline-derived CDR1 and CDR2 are MNHEY and SVGAGI. Trimming shortened V by 0 bases and J by 4 bases, and 6 bases separated the two germline ends. The CDR3 is 13 residues long. The CDR3 here is CASSYSPLETQYF. For the CDR3, the DNA is TGTGCCAGCAGTTACTCCCCTTTAGAGACCCAGTACTTC.

This chain links TRBV12-3 or TRBV12-4 with TRBJ1-5; TRBD1 might be the D (6 bases). The germline V and J ends were trimmed by 3 bases and 6 bases, with 12 bases remaining between them. CDR3 length equals 14 residues. CDR3 loop: CASSFQGTGQPQHF. The CDR3 DNA is TGTGCCAGCAGTTTCCAGGGGACGGGTCAGCCCCAGCATTTT.

This clonotype was seen repeatedly, ten times or more. The gene calls are TRBV5-1 and TRBJ2-2; D uncertain. This CDR3 contains 16 residues. Germline V gene sequence: CDR1 SGHRS, CDR2 YFSETQ. Trimming cost V 6 bases and J 6 bases, with 21 bases left between them. The CDR3 loop reads CASTPPPYTLPGELFF. As DNA, the CDR3 is TGCGCCAGCACGCCGCCCCCGTACACCCTACCCGGGGAGCTGTTTTTT.

V is TRBV5-5 and J is TRBJ2-7, with D uncertain. V lost 7 bases to trimming and J lost 2 bases, with 10 bases between them. The germline CDR1 and CDR2 sequences are SGHKS and YYEKEE (reference sequence). This CDR3 has 12 residues. The CDR3, as DNA: TGTGCCAGCTTCAGCAGGCCCTACGAGCAGTACTTC. Translating it yields CASFSRPYEQYF.

This clonotype has only a few counts. This CDR3 is CASRGGVFFGYTF. CDR3 in DNA: TGTGCCAGCAGAGGAGGAGTGTTTTTTGGCTACACCTTC. J is TRBJ1-2 and V is TRBV2; D not resolved. The CDR3 loop spans 13 amino acids. Germline-derived CDR1 and CDR2 are SNHLY and FYNNEI. Trimming pared 6 bases from V and 7 bases from J, leaving 15 bases between.

This clonotype was counted a few times. The chain employs TRBV5-1 and TRBJ2-5; D uncertain. Germline V gene data show CDR1 as SGHRS and CDR2 as YFSETQ. Trimming stripped 0 bases from V and 3 bases from J, with 9 bases between. The CDR3 is made up of 14 amino acids. CDR3 sequence: CASSLEGPEETQYF. CDR3 nucleotide sequence: TGCGCCAGCAGCTTGGAGGGCCCCGAAGAGACCCAGTACTTC.

This clonotype was counted ten times or more. This chain connects TRBV4-1 to TRBJ2-7, with D maybe TRBD1 (6 bases). V lost 4 bases and J lost 5, with 15 bases in between. The CDR3 is made up of 14 amino acids. Germline V gene data show CDR1 as MGHRA and CDR2 as YSYEKL. CDR3 bases: TGCGCCAGCAGCCGTCAAAGAGGGGACAACGAGCAGTACTTC. Amino acids: CASSRQRGDNEQYF.

This clonotype was observed many times. The CDR3 bases are TGTGCCATCAGTGACAGGGGGCGGGAGACCCAGTACTTC. It codes for CAISDRGRETQYF. The chain uses TRBV10-3 and TRBJ2-5; TRBD1 matches at 8 bases. This CDR3 contains 13 residues. Germline V gene data show CDR1 as ENHRY and CDR2 as SYGVKD. Trimming removed 3 bases from V and 5 bases from J; junction bases left unmatched: 2.

This clonotype is medium-sized in the sample. The chain links TRBV28 to TRBJ1-3; tentatively, D is TRBD1 (5 bases). The CDR3 is made up of 17 amino acids. V lost 5 bases and J lost 2, with 19 bases in between. Germline V CDR1 and CDR2: MDHEN, SYDVKM. CDR3 nucleotide sequence: TGTGCCAGCAGTCCCCGCTTCTATCAAGGGGCTGGAAACACCATATATTTT. Translating it yields CASSPRFYQGAGNTIYF.

This clonotype was found a few times. The chain couples TRBV18 to TRBJ2-7; D call uncertain. Germline values: CDR1 KGHSH, CDR2 LQKENI. Trimming pared 3 bases from V and 0 bases from J, leaving 12 bases between. CDR3 length: 15 amino acids. The CDR3: CASSPLPSSSYEQYF. In DNA form, the CDR3 reads TGTGCCAGCTCACCCCTGCCTTCAAGCTCCTACGAGCAGTACTTC.

This clonotype was detected a few times. The chain uses TRBV2 and TRBJ1-1, with D unresolved. The CDR3 length is 11 residues. Trimming pared 4 bases from V and 8 bases from J, leaving 8 bases between. Germline V CDR1 and CDR2: SNHLY, FYNNEI. The DNA for the CDR3 is TGTGCCAGCAGTGTCGTCAGAGAAGCTTTCTTT. Translated, it gives CASSVVREAFF.

There are many counts of this clonotype. The J gene is TRBJ2-1, the V gene TRBV6-5; the D is unclear. V was trimmed by 2 bases and J by 2 bases, leaving 10 bases between them. Germline V gene lookup returns CDR1 MNHEY and CDR2 SVGAGI. CDR3 length: 15 amino acids. Here the CDR3 reads CASSYAVPTYNEQFF. As DNA, the CDR3 is TGTGCCAGCAGTTACGCGGTGCCAACCTACAATGAGCAGTTCTTC.

This clonotype was picked up a small number of times. This CDR3 reads CSASRRASATGELFF. The CDR3 DNA sequence: TGCAGTGCTAGCAGGCGCGCTAGCGCCACCGGGGAGCTGTTTTTT. The V call is TRBV20-1, the J call TRBJ2-2, with TRBD2 as a possible D gene (6 bases). Germline loops: CDR1 DFQATT, CDR2 SNEGSKA (reference sequence). The V gene lost 3 bases and the J gene lost 4 bases, with 15 bases spanning the gap. The CDR3 has 15 amino acids.

The gene calls are TRBV7-6 and TRBJ2-5; 10 nucleotides match TRBD1. The junction had 2 bases not matched to a gene; V was cut back by 5 bases and J by 5 bases. Germline V gene lookup returns CDR1 SGHVS and CDR2 FNYEAQ. The CDR3 sequence is 13 residues long. The CDR3 spells CASSQGQGETQYF. The CDR3 bases are TGTGCCAGCAGCCAGGGACAGGGGGAGACCCAGTACTTC.

This clonotype has only a few counts. This chain joins TRBV5-4 and TRBJ2-1; TRBD1 is a possible D gene (6 bases). This CDR3 spans 11 amino acids. Germline CDR1 is SGHNT and CDR2 is YYREEE (reference sequence). Trimming took off 5 bases at V and 7 bases at J, with 7 bases between the two ends. The CDR3 DNA reads TGTGCCAGCAGTACAGGGAATGAGCAGTTCTTC. Translation gives CASSTGNEQFF.

The V call is TRBV6-5, the J call TRBJ1-6; 8 bases fit TRBD1. The CDR3 totals 15 residues. CDR1 and CDR2 from the germline V gene are MNHEY and SVGAGI. V was clipped by 6 bases and J by 6 bases; unmatched bases: 7. Here the CDR3 reads CASRPGQGGNSPLHF. CDR3 in DNA: TGTGCCAGCAGACCCGGACAGGGAGGTAATTCACCCCTCCACTTT.

The chain uses TRBV6-1 and TRBJ2-5; D is possibly TRBD1 (6 bases). Germline CDR1 MNHNS, CDR2 SASEGT. The CDR3 extends over 13 amino acids. The ends were cut back, 4 bases at V and 5 bases at J, with 11 bases in the middle. CDR3 sequence (DNA): TGTGCCAGCAGTGGTCACAGGGAGGAGACCCAGTACTTC. Protein sequence: CASSGHREETQYF.

This clonotype turned up a few times. The rearrangement uses TRBV29-1 and TRBJ1-5; unclear D gene. Germline V gene sequence: CDR1 SQVTM, CDR2 ANQGSEA. V lost 4 bases, J lost 3 bases, and 7 bases lay in between. The CDR3 extends over 12 amino acids. CDR3 sequence: CSVGAVNQPQHF. DNA of the CDR3: TGCAGCGTTGGGGCAGTCAATCAGCCCCAGCATTTT.